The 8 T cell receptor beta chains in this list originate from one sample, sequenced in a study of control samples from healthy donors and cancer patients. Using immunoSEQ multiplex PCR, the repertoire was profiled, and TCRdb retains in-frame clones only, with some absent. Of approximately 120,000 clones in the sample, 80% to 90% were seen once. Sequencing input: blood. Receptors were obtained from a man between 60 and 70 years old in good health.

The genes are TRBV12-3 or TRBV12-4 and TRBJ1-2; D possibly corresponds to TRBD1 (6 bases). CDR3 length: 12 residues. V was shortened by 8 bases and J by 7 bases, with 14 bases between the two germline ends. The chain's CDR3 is CASGQLRGGYTF. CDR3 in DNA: TGTGCCAGCGGACAGCTCAGGGGTGGCTACACCTTC.

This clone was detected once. CDR3 sequence: CASSLSSGPYEQYF. CDR3 DNA sequence: TGTGCCAGCAGTTTATCTAGCGGGCCCTACGAGCAGTACTTC. The chain uses TRBV28 and TRBJ2-7, with 8 bases lining up with TRBD2. Germline V gene lookup returns CDR1 MDHEN and CDR2 SYDVKM. J gave up 2 bases and V 1 base, and 1 base lay outside the gene matches. This CDR3 has 14 residues.

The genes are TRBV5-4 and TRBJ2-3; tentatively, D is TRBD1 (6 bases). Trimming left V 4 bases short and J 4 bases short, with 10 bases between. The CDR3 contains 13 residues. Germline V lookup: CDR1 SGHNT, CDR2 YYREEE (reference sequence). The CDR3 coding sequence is TGTGCCAGCAGCCGAGGACAGCCAGATACGCAGTATTTT. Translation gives CASSRGQPDTQYF.

The CDR3 here is CATSDPRTGEKLFF. In DNA, the CDR3 is TGTGCCACCAGTGACCCCCGGACAGGTGAAAAACTGTTTTTT. The chain uses TRBV24-1 and TRBJ1-4; TRBD1 matches 7 bases. The CDR3 is 14 residues long. V shed 4 bases, J shed 7 bases, and the junction held 5 bases outside the gene matches. Germline CDR1 is KGHDR and CDR2 is SFDVKD.

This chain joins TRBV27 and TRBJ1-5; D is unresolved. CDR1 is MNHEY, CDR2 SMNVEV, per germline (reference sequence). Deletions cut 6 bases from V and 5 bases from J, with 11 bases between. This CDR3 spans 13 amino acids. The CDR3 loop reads CASRSQRDQPQHF. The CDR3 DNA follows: TGTGCCAGCAGATCACAGAGGGATCAGCCCCAGCATTTT.

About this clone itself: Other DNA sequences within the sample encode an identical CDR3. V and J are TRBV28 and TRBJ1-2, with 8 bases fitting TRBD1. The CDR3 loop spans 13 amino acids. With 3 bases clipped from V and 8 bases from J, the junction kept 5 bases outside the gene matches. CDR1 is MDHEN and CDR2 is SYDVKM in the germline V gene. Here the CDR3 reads CASSFGQGLGYTF. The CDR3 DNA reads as TGTGCCAGCAGTTTTGGACAGGGATTGGGCTACACCTTC.

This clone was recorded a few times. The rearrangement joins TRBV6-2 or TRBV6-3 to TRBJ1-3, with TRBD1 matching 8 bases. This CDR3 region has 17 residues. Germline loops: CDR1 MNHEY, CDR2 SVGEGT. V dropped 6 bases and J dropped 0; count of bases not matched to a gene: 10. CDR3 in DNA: TGTGCCAGCAGCGCCCCGGGACAGGCAATCTCTGGAAACACCATATATTTT. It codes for CASSAPGQAISGNTIYF.

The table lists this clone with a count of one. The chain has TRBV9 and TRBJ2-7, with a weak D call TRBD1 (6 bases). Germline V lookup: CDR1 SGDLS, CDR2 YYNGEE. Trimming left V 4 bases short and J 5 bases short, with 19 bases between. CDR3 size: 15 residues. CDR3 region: CASSPYRARSHEQYF. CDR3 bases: TGTGCCAGCAGCCCCTACAGGGCGAGAAGCCACGAGCAGTACTTC. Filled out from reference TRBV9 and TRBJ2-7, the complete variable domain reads DSGVTQTPKHLITATGQRVTLRCSPRSGDLSVYWYQQSLDQGLQFLIQYYNGEERAKGNILERFSAQQFPDLHSELNLSSLELGDSALYFCASSPYRARSHEQYFGPGTRLTVT.